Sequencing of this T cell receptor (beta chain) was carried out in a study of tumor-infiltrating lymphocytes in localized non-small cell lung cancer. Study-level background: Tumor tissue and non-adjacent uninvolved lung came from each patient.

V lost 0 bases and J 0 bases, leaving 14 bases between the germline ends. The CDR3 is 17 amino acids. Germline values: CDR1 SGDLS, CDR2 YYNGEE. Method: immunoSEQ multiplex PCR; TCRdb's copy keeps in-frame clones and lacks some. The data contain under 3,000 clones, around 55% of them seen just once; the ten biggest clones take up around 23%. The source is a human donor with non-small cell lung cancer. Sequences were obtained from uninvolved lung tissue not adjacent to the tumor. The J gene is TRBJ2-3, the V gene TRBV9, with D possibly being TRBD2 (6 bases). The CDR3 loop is CASSVGNSGASTDTQYF. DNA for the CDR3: TGTGCCAGCAGCGTAGGGAATAGCGGCGCTAGCACAGATACGCAGTATTTT.